Listed here are 19 T cell receptor beta chains from one sample, sequenced in a study of T cells in localized non-small cell lung cancer. Clones were sequenced by immunoSEQ multiplex PCR, and TCRdb holds only the in-frame ones, with some missing. Seen here are 25,000 or so clones, roughly 88% observed once, and the top ten hold approximately 6.1%. Source: PBMCs, taken before any cancer treatment. All receptors come from a man aged 35-75 years with stage II lung adenocarcinoma.

The rearrangement uses TRBV5-4 and TRBJ2-1, with D perhaps TRBD1 or TRBD2 (5 bases each). Looked up from germline, CDR1 is SGHNT and CDR2 is YYREEE (reference sequence). Trimming shortened V by 5 bases and J by 1 base, and 10 bases separated the two germline ends. The CDR3 consists of 14 residues. The CDR3 loop reads CASRRGESYNEQFF. CDR3 in DNA: TGTGCCAGCAGACGAGGGGAGTCCTACAATGAGCAGTTCTTC.

V usage is TRBV19 and J usage is TRBJ1-4; 8 bases fit TRBD1. This CDR3 has 14 residues. Trimming took 5 bases from V and 4 from J; bases not matched to a gene: 3. Germline CDR1 and CDR2: LNHDA and SQIVND (reference sequence). CDR3 DNA sequence: TGTGCCAGTAGTGACAGGGGACTTAATGAAAAACTGTTTTTT. Translated: CASSDRGLNEKLFF.

V is TRBV7-3 and J is TRBJ2-3, with TRBD2 identical over 8 bases. Germline V CDR1 and CDR2: SGHTA, FQGTGA. The trim removed 6 bases at V and 2 bases at J, leaving 7 bases unmatched. The CDR3 spans 15 residues. This CDR3 is CASSPDGGVTDTQYF. The CDR3 DNA follows: TGTGCCAGCAGTCCAGACGGGGGGGTCACAGATACGCAGTATTTT.

The chain couples TRBV19 to TRBJ1-1; 8 nucleotides line up with TRBD1. CDR1 is LNHDA and CDR2 is SQIVND in the germline V gene (reference sequence). The CDR3 covers 18 residues. Germline trimming cut 4 bases from V and 3 bases from J; bases unmatched to any gene: 16. CDR3 nucleotides: TGTGCCAGTAGTAAAAACGACAGGGGTAGTGGCCTTTACACTGAAGCTTTCTTT. As protein: CASSKNDRGSGLYTEAFF.

The chain joins TRBV28 to TRBJ1-1, with 8 bases that match TRBD1. From germline, CDR1 is MDHEN and CDR2 SYDVKM. The CDR3 runs 14 residues. V gave up 5 bases and J gave up 5 bases; unmatched junction bases: 7. The CDR3 here is CASSVPTGGTEAFF. The DNA of the CDR3 is TGTGCCAGCAGTGTTCCTACAGGGGGAACTGAAGCTTTCTTT.

The chain is built from TRBV10-3 and TRBJ1-2, with D maybe TRBD1 (5 bases). The CDR3 contains 11 residues. Germline CDR1 ENHRY, CDR2 SYGVKD. V dropped 10 bases and J dropped 4 bases, with 10 bases sitting between them. The CDR3 loop reads CATGTGYGYTF. CDR3 nucleotide sequence: TGTGCCACCGGGACGGGCTATGGCTACACCTTC.

In this sample, this clone turned up a few times. The chain links TRBV11-3 to TRBJ1-1; 10 bases fit TRBD1. Germline V gives CDR1 SGHNT, CDR2 YENEEA. This CDR3 has 16 amino acids. V dropped 6 bases and J dropped 3; count of bases not matched to a gene: 10. The CDR3 region is CASSRTDRGLHTEAFF. The CDR3 nucleotides read TGTGCCAGCAGTCGAACGGACAGGGGGTTACACACTGAAGCTTTCTTT.

The chain employs TRBV11-2 and TRBJ2-3; 11 positions agree with TRBD2. This CDR3 has 15 amino acids. The J segment lost 8 bases and the V segment lost 7 bases, leaving 11 bases of the junction unmatched. Germline CDR1 reads SGHAT; CDR2 reads FQNNGV. The CDR3 loop reads CASNPLAGGPGTQYF. CDR3 bases: TGTGCCAGCAACCCGTTAGCGGGGGGGCCGGGTACGCAGTATTTT.

The CDR3 nucleotides are TGTGCCAGCAGCTATACAGGACAACTATCACCCCTCCACTTT. It codes for CASSYTGQLSPLHF. The V and J genes are TRBV6-5 and TRBJ1-6; maybe TRBD1 (5 bases). There are 14 residues in the CDR3. Deletions cut 6 bases from V and 10 bases from J, with 16 bases between. Germline CDR1 is MNHEY and CDR2 is SVGAGI.

The V gene is TRBV2, the J gene TRBJ2-3; a possible D gene is TRBD2 (5 bases). The CDR3 covers 13 residues. CDR1 and CDR2 (germline): SNHLY, FYNNEI. Trimming pared 8 bases from V and 4 bases from J, leaving 13 bases between. CDR3 DNA: TGTGCCAGCGGAATGGAGGTTGCAGATACGCAGTATTTT. Its protein is CASGMEVADTQYF.

The chain couples TRBV11-2 to TRBJ1-1; no firm D call. The germline gives CDR1 SGHAT, CDR2 FQNNGV. CDR3 length: 14 amino acids. Trimming took off 1 base at V and 9 bases at J, with 15 bases between the two ends. CDR3 in amino acids: CASSLGGLVGKAFF. The CDR3 coding sequence is TGTGCCAGCAGCTTAGGAGGCCTGGTGGGAAAAGCTTTCTTT.

This clone was seen just once. This chain links TRBV6-5 with TRBJ2-7, with D hard to call. CDR1 MNHEY and CDR2 SVGAGI come from the germline V gene. The CDR3 spans 15 residues. Trimming removed 2 bases at V and 2 bases at J, with 13 bases between. In DNA form, the CDR3 reads TGTGCCAGCAGTTACCTAGGCGCCAGAGCCTACGAGCAGTACTTC. Translation: CASSYLGARAYEQYF.

J is TRBJ1-1 and V is TRBV7-8; 7 bases fit TRBD1. J was trimmed by 7 bases and V by 3 bases; bases with no gene match: 5. The CDR3 covers 13 residues. The germline CDR1 and CDR2 sequences are SGHVS and FQNEAQ. DNA of the CDR3: TGTGCCAGCAGCTTTCGACAGGGCCTTGAAGCTTTCTTT. Translation: CASSFRQGLEAFF.

The chain carries TRBV4-1 and TRBJ2-3, with 9 bases matching TRBD2. The junction had 11 bases not matched to a gene; V was cut back by 0 bases and J by 7 bases. Germline CDR1 MGHRA, CDR2 YSYEKL. This CDR3 contains 17 residues. This CDR3 is CASSQESLGLAGYTQYF. The CDR3 region has the DNA TGCGCCAGCAGCCAAGAAAGCTTGGGACTAGCTGGGTATACGCAGTATTTT.

This rearrangement joins TRBV6-4 to TRBJ2-4; D might be TRBD1 or TRBD2, each matching 5 bases. The germline CDR1 and CDR2 sequences are MRHNA and SNTAGT. V lost 3 bases, J lost 6 bases, and 9 bases lay in between. The CDR3 extends over 13 amino acids. The CDR3 sequence is CASSDDGGNIQYF. In DNA form, the CDR3 reads TGTGCCAGCAGTGATGATGGGGGAAACATTCAGTACTTC.

The J gene is TRBJ1-1, the V gene TRBV19; weak D call: TRBD1 (5 bases). Per germline, CDR1 LNHDA and CDR2 SQIVND (reference sequence). V was trimmed by 9 bases and J by 0 bases, leaving 11 bases between them. The CDR3 consists of 13 residues. The CDR3 bases are TGTGCCAGCCTCAGGGAAATGAACACTGAAGCTTTCTTT. Protein: CASLREMNTEAFF. Combining the CDR3 with reference TRBV19 and TRBJ1-1 gives the whole variable domain DGGITQSPKYLFRKEGQNVTLSCEQNLNHDAMYWYRQDPGQGLRLIYYSQIVNDFQKGDIAEGYSVSREKKESFPLTVTSAQKNPTAFYLCASLREMNTEAFFGQGTRLTVV.

The chain joins TRBV6-1 to TRBJ1-1; no definite D call. Germline loops: CDR1 MNHNS, CDR2 SASEGT. V was clipped by 1 base and J by 4 bases, with 13 bases between them. The CDR3 has 15 amino acids. DNA for the CDR3: TGTGCCAGCAGTGAAGGCGGGTACTATGGCACTGAAGCTTTCTTT. Its translation is CASSEGGYYGTEAFF.

This clone was seen only once. The rearrangement joins TRBV30 to TRBJ1-2, with 9 bases aligning to TRBD1. The V segment lost 2 bases and the J segment 7 bases; nucleotides outside the gene matches: 5. The CDR3 covers 13 residues. Germline V gene lookup returns CDR1 GTSNPN and CDR2 SVGIG (reference sequence). The CDR3: CAWSSDRGGGYTF. In nucleotides, the CDR3 is TGTGCCTGGAGTTCGGACAGGGGTGGTGGCTACACCTTC.

The chain is built from TRBV27 and TRBJ1-2; TRBD1 matches 7 bases. The CDR3 covers 15 residues. Germline V lookup: CDR1 MNHEY, CDR2 SMNVEV (reference sequence). After removal of 5 bases from V and 5 bases from J, the junction contained 11 bases not matched to a gene. CDR3 coding DNA: TGTGCCAGCAGTCTGCGGGGACAGTCCAATTATGGCTACACCTTC. Its translation is CASSLRGQSNYGYTF.